Given below is one T cell receptor (beta chain) in context. What it binds is not known. Germline CDR1 and CDR2: LGHNA and YSLEER. J was trimmed by 0 bases and V by 0 bases; bases with no gene match: 17. The CDR3 totals 22 residues. TCRdb reprocessed the reads via MiXCR and lists one record per CDR3 protein. The profile shows a few hundred thousand distinct CDR3 sequences, just under 40% of them singletons. These data come from a study of T cell repertoires in cytomegalovirus infection. Across the whole study: Researchers turned to recently identified HLA-C-restricted CMV epitopes as well as well-studied HLA-B-restricted ones. Public TCR beta signatures indicated both CMV infection and matching HLA type. Study outcomes and limitations: HLA-C-restricted CMV-specific TCR beta clonotypes prevailed in the ex vivo response.

The receptor comes from a human donor in good health (CMV status not recorded). Some clones in this sample may be carry-over from other donors' samples. The V and J genes are TRBV4-3 and TRBJ2-7, with 13 bases fitting TRBD2. The source was cultured PBMCs, collected from culture after CMV antigen stimulation. In nucleotides, the CDR3 is TGCGCCAGCAGCCAAGATCAGGTCCGGGGGAGACTAGCGGGAGGTCCCTCCTACGAGCAGTACTTC. Amino acids: CASSQDQVRGRLAGGPSYEQYF.